The present T cell receptor beta chain was sequenced within a study of shared clonotypes between healthy human individuals. Study information: Donors, aged 18 to 49, were a couple of women and a few men.

Deep level was the assay's run setting. TCRdb's table, derived via immunoSEQ multiplex PCR, lists solely in-frame clones and lacks some. The sample has around 500,000 clones; 70% to 80% are singletons. The donors, healthy adults who were HIV-negative, had experienced no recent acute infections or vaccinations. Each sample came from a Caucasian adult donor living in Nashville, Tennessee. Germline V gene lookup returns CDR1 MNHEY and CDR2 SVGAGI. Trimming cost V 5 bases and J 5 bases; bases outside gene matches: 2. The CDR3 is made up of 14 amino acids. This clonotype was obtained from a woman in her 40s in good health. Some clones in this sample may be carry-over from other donors' samples. The sample consisted of PBMCs. This chain uses TRBV6-5 with TRBJ2-7; 14 bases fit TRBD2. The CDR3 DNA is TGTGCCAGCAGTCAGGGACTAGCGGGAGACGAGCAGTACTTC. Amino acids: CASSQGLAGDEQYF.